This T cell receptor beta chain derives from a study of metastatic and nonmetastatic thyroid tumors. TCRdb re-called the PCR reads with MiXCR. This table has about 40,000 clones, roughly 12% appearing once. In this sample, this clone turned up a few times. The antigen remains undetermined. The entire patient cohort was treatment-naive prior to thyroid surgery. General study points: The reported finding was significantly higher TCR beta diversity in malignant thyroid tumors relative to benign nodules, in blood and tumor.

The clonotype originates from a female donor with papillary thyroid cancer or a benign thyroid nodule (not recorded which). Some clones in this sample may be carry-over from other donors' samples. Sequencing was performed on blood.

In DNA, the CDR3 is TGCAGTGCTAGAGATCTTGCACAGGTGGCTGGCTACACCTTC. Translated, it gives CSARDLAQVAGYTF. V is TRBV20-1 and J is TRBJ1-2; tentatively, D is TRBD1 (5 bases). Germline loops: CDR1 DFQATT, CDR2 SNEGSKA (reference sequence). This CDR3 contains 14 residues. The V end was cut by 0 bases, the J end by 7 bases, with 15 bases between.